What follows are 21 T cell receptor beta chains derived from one specimen sequenced in a study of PD-1 blockade in classical Hodgkin lymphoma. Produced via immunoSEQ multiplex PCR; TCRdb's table is partial and in-frame only. The sample contains roughly 61,000 clones, approximately 90% of which appear only once. Each patient relapsed following autologous stem cell transplantation, and prior brentuximab vedotin exposure differed. The sample here was peripheral blood mononuclear cells (PBMCs), taken before the second cycle of nivolumab. The receptor source for this set is a human donor with classical Hodgkin lymphoma.

The chain uses TRBV5-4 and TRBJ2-1; 12 bases are a match to TRBD1. Germline assignment: CDR1 SGHNT and CDR2 YYREEE (reference sequence). V gave up 4 bases and J gave up 9 bases; unmatched junction bases: 8. The CDR3 runs 15 residues. The CDR3 is CASSPPGQGASEQFF. The CDR3 region has the DNA TGTGCCAGCAGCCCCCCGGGACAGGGGGCCAGTGAGCAGTTCTTC.

This clone was seen a single time. The J gene is TRBJ1-3, the V gene TRBV2; unclear D gene. V lost 0 bases and J lost 4, with 4 bases in between. Looked up from germline, CDR1 is SNHLY and CDR2 is FYNNEI. The CDR3 extends over 13 amino acids. The CDR3 nucleotides are TGTGCCAGCAGTGAAGCGCAAGGAAACACCATATATTTT. It encodes CASSEAQGNTIYF.

V and J are TRBV11-1 and TRBJ2-3, with D possibly TRBD2 on 6 matching bases. The CDR3 consists of 17 residues. The V end was cut by 2 bases, the J end by 1 base, with 16 bases between. Germline V lookup: CDR1 SGHAT, CDR2 FQDESV (reference sequence). This CDR3 reads CASSLILPPGGTDTQYF. CDR3 sequence (DNA): TGTGCCAGCAGCTTAATACTCCCCCCGGGGGGCACAGATACGCAGTATTTT.

The rearrangement joins TRBV29-1 to TRBJ2-7; 8 bases fit TRBD2. Per the germline V gene, CDR1 is SQVTM and CDR2 is ANQGSEA. The CDR3 consists of 11 residues. V lost 0 bases to trimming and J lost 9 bases; unmatched junction nucleotides: 1. The CDR3 sequence is CSVEELAVQYF. The CDR3 nucleotides are TGCAGCGTTGAAGAACTAGCGGTGCAGTACTTC.

The chain uses TRBV5-4 and TRBJ2-7; weak D call: TRBD1 (5 bases). The CDR3 extends over 14 amino acids. Trimming left V 0 bases short and J 2 bases short, with 9 bases between. Germline CDR1 is SGHNT and CDR2 is YYREEE (reference sequence). The CDR3 here is CASSLVDNPYEQYF. The CDR3 nucleotides are TGTGCCAGCAGCTTGGTGGACAATCCCTACGAGCAGTACTTC.

CDR3 loop: CASRVDVRTEAFF. DNA of the CDR3: TGTGCCAGCAGAGTGGACGTTCGGACTGAAGCTTTCTTT. The V call is TRBV7-3, the J call TRBJ1-1; no reliable D call. From germline, CDR1 is SGHTA and CDR2 FQGTGA. The CDR3 has 13 residues. V dropped 6 bases and J dropped 5 bases, with 13 bases sitting between them. The full variable domain, in which reference TRBV7-3 and TRBJ1-1 provide the parts outside the CDR3, is GAGVSQTPSNKVTEKGKYVELRCDPISGHTALYWYRQSLGQGPEFLIYFQGTGAADDSGLPNDRFFAVRPEGSVSTLKIQRTERGDSAVYLCASRVDVRTEAFFGQGTRLTVV.

The chain has TRBV6-1 and TRBJ1-2; D uncertain. With 4 bases removed from V and 8 bases from J, the gap between germline ends came to 23 bases. The CDR3 totals 16 residues. Germline V gene sequence: CDR1 MNHNS, CDR2 SASEGT. As DNA, the CDR3 is TGTGCCAGCAGTGTTATAGGCAGAATGGAAGGTAAAGGCTACACCTTC. It is translated as CASSVIGRMEGKGYTF.

A few counts support this clone. The rearrangement uses TRBV9 and TRBJ2-5; a weak D match, TRBD2 (6 bases). Trimming stripped 0 bases from V and 3 bases from J, with 9 bases between. The CDR3 loop spans 14 amino acids. Germline V lookup: CDR1 SGDLS, CDR2 YYNGEE. The DNA for the CDR3 is TGTGCCAGCAGCGTAGCGGGAGTAGAAGAGACCCAGTACTTC. Translation gives CASSVAGVEETQYF.

The V and J genes are TRBV15 and TRBJ2-3, with TRBD1 matching 8 bases. Germline V lookup: CDR1 LNHNV, CDR2 YYDKDF (reference sequence). The CDR3 runs 17 residues. V was pared by 0 bases and J by 3 bases, with 8 bases of the junction left unmatched. CDR3 loop: CATSRDPPGQATDTQYF. In DNA, the CDR3 is TGTGCCACCAGCAGAGATCCCCCGGGACAGGCGACAGATACGCAGTATTTT.

The rearrangement links TRBV13 to TRBJ2-7; the match to TRBD2 covers 8 bases. From germline, CDR1 is PRHDT and CDR2 FYEKMQ (reference sequence). This CDR3 spans 15 amino acids. The J segment lost 3 bases and the V segment lost 4 bases, leaving 8 bases of the junction unmatched. The CDR3 bases are TGTGCCAGCAGCTACCCCGGGGGGGGATACTACGAGCAGTACTTC. Protein product: CASSYPGGGYYEQYF.

This sequence joins TRBV5-1 and TRBJ1-2; no clear D gene. The CDR3 is made up of 14 amino acids. Germline loops: CDR1 SGHRS, CDR2 YFSETQ. The V and J ends lost 4 bases and 6 bases respectively, with 16 bases between them. The CDR3 coding sequence is TGCGCCAGCAGCCCCTCCGAATATGATAATGGCTACACCTTC. Its translation: CASSPSEYDNGYTF.

The genes are TRBV30 and TRBJ1-1; D is unclear. Looked up from germline, CDR1 is GTSNPN and CDR2 is SVGIG (reference sequence). This CDR3 comprises 14 residues. V lost 3 bases and J lost 0, with 11 bases in between. CDR3 in DNA: TGTGCCTGGAGGTCTCTTTACATGAACACTGAAGCTTTCTTT. Its protein product is CAWRSLYMNTEAFF.

The chain links TRBV27 to TRBJ2-3; the D gene is possibly TRBD1 (6 bases). Germline lookup yields CDR1 MNHEY and CDR2 SMNVEV (reference sequence). This CDR3 has 13 residues. Trimming removed 8 bases at V and 2 bases at J, with 11 bases between. The DNA for the CDR3 is TGTGCCAGCGCGGTGGGGGCCACAGATACGCAGTATTTT. This gives the protein CASAVGATDTQYF.

The CDR3 DNA follows: TGCAGCGCATCCGGGACTAGCTTCTACGAGCAGTACTTC. This encodes CSASGTSFYEQYF. This chain joins TRBV29-1 and TRBJ2-7; 9 bases line up with TRBD2. V dropped 7 bases and J dropped 3; count of bases not matched to a gene: 7. The V gene's germline CDR1 is SQVTM and CDR2 ANQGSEA. The CDR3 totals 13 residues.

The chain has TRBV6-6 and TRBJ1-2, with D possibly matching TRBD1 (5 bases). CDR3 length: 16 amino acids. Trimming stripped 4 bases from V and 8 bases from J, with 23 bases between. CDR1 and CDR2 (germline): MNHNY, SVGAGI (reference sequence). The CDR3 loop reads CASSSSPGGELRGYTF. The CDR3 coding sequence is TGTGCCAGCAGTTCGTCACCTGGGGGGGAGCTTCGGGGCTACACCTTC.

The chain uses TRBV7-2 and TRBJ1-5; 11 nucleotides agree with TRBD1. This CDR3 region has 16 residues. Germline loops: CDR1 SGHTA, CDR2 FQGNSA. With V trimmed by 5 bases and J by 2 bases, 5 bases remained unmatched. CDR3 sequence: CASSLGQGAGNQPQHF. The CDR3 nucleotides are TGTGCCAGCAGCCTTGGACAGGGGGCTGGCAATCAGCCCCAGCATTTT. The complete variable domain, with remaining parts taken from reference TRBV7-2 and TRBJ1-5, reads GAGVSQSPSNKVTEKGKDVELRCDPISGHTALYWYRQSLGQGLEFLIYFQGNSAPDKSGLPSDRFSAERTGGSVSTLTIQRTQQEDSAVYLCASSLGQGAGNQPQHFGDGTRLSIL.

The rearrangement joins TRBV11-2 to TRBJ2-1, with TRBD2 as a possible D gene (7 bases). Germline V CDR1 and CDR2: SGHAT, FQNNGV. Trimming removed 2 bases from V and 8 bases from J, with 28 bases in between. The CDR3 runs 19 residues. CDR3 nucleotides: TGTGCCAGCAGCTTACCACGCCCGAGGGGGGGCGGTTTAGGGGATGAGCAGTTCTTC. This encodes CASSLPRPRGGGLGDEQFF.

V is TRBV7-2 and J is TRBJ2-7; D is unclear. The germline CDR1 and CDR2 sequences are SGHTA and FQGNSA. This CDR3 is 13 amino acids long. V was trimmed by 3 bases and J by 2 bases, leaving 8 bases between them. The CDR3 loop reads CASSFTGTYEQYF. For the CDR3, the DNA is TGTGCCAGCAGCTTTACTGGGACCTACGAGCAGTACTTC.

The CDR3 DNA reads TGTGCCAGCAGTGACCAGCGGGGGGGCCTCGGGGAGACCCAGTACTTC. This sequence encodes CASSDQRGGLGETQYF. The chain carries TRBV6-1 and TRBJ2-5; 10 bases fit TRBD2. Germline V gene sequence: CDR1 MNHNS, CDR2 SASEGT. V was clipped by 3 bases and J by 5 bases; unmatched bases: 9. CDR3 size: 16 residues.

This rearrangement joins TRBV6-5 to TRBJ1-3; D gene uncertain. This CDR3 has 15 amino acids. Germline V CDR1 and CDR2: MNHEY, SVGAGI. The V gene lost 2 bases and the J gene lost 2 bases, with 10 bases spanning the gap. DNA for the CDR3: TGTGCCAGCAGTTACGGCAGCATCGCTGGAAACACCATATATTTT. It translates to CASSYGSIAGNTIYF.

This clone occurred once. The chain is built from TRBV21-1 and TRBJ2-7. TRBV21-1 is a pseudogene. The CDR3 consists of 18 residues. CDR3 nucleotide sequence: TGTGCCAGCAGCAACGACTCCAAGGGTTGGGGAAAGGCCTACGAGCAGTACTTC. Protein: CASSNDSKGWGKAYEQYF.